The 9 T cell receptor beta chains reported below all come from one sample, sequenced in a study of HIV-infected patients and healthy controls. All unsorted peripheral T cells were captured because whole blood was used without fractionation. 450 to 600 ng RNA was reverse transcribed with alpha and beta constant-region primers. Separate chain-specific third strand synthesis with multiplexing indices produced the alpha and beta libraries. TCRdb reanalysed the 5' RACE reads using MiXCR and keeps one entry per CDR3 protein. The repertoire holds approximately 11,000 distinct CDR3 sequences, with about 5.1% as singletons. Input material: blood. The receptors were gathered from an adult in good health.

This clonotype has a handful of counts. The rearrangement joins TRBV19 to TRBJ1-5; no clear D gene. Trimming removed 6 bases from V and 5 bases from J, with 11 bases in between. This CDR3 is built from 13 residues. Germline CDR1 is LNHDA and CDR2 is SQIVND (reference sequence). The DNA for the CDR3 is TGTGCCAGTAGGAGAGAGGACTATCAGCCCCAGCATTTT. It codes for CASRREDYQPQHF.

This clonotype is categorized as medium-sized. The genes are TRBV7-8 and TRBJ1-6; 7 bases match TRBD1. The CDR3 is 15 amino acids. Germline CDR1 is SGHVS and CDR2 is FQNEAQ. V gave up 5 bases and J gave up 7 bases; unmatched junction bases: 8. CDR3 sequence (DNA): TGTGCCAGCAGCCCCCGGGGGACAGCAAATTCACCCCTCCACTTT. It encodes CASSPRGTANSPLHF.

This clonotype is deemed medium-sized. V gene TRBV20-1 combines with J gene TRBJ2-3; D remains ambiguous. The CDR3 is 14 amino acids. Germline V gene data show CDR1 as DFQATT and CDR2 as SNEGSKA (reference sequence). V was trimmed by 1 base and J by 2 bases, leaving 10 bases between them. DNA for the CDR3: TGCAGTGCTAGAGGACGAGATTTCACAGATACGCAGTATTTT. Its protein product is CSARGRDFTDTQYF.

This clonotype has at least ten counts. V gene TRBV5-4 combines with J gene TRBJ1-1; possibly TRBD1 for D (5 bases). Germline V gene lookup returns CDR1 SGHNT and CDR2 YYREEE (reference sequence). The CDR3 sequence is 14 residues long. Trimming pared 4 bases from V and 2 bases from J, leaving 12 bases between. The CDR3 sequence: CASSADKHNTEAFF. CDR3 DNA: TGTGCCAGCAGCGCGGACAAGCACAACACTGAAGCTTTCTTT.

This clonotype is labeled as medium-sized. The CDR3 nucleotides read TGTGCCAGCAGAACTAGCGGGGCGACTTATACGCAGTATTTT. Translated: CASRTSGATYTQYF. This rearrangement joins TRBV27 to TRBJ2-3; 10 nucleotides align to TRBD2. Germline V gene data show CDR1 as MNHEY and CDR2 as SMNVEV (reference sequence). CDR3 length equals 14 residues. V was pared by 6 bases and J by 7 bases, with 7 bases of the junction left unmatched.

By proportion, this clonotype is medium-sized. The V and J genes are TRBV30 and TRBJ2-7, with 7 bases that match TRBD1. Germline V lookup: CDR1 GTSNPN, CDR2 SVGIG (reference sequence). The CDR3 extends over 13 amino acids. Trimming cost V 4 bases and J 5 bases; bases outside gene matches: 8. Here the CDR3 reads CAWMYRGVDEQYF. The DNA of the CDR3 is TGTGCCTGGATGTACAGGGGTGTCGACGAGCAGTACTTC. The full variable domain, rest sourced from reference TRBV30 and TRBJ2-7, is SQTIHQWPATLVQPVGSPLSLECTVEGTSNPNLYWYRQAAGRGLQLLFYSVGIGQISSEVPQNLSASRPQDRQFILSSKKLLLSDSGFYLCAWMYRGVDEQYFGPGTRLTVT.

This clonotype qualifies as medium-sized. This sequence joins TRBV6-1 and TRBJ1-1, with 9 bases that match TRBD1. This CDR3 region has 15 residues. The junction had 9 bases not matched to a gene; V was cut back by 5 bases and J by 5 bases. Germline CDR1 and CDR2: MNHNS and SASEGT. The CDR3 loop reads CASSSNRGRVTEAFF. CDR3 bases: TGTGCCAGCAGTTCAAACAGGGGGCGAGTGACTGAAGCTTTCTTT.

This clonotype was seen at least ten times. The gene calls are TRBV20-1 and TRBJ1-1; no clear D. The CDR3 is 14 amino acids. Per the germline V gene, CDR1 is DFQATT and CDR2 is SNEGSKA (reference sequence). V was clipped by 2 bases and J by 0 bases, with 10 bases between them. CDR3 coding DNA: TGCAGTGCTAGAAACCCCGACATGAACACTGAAGCTTTCTTT. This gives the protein CSARNPDMNTEAFF.

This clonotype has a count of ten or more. DNA of the CDR3: TGTGCCAGCTCACCACCGGGGACAGGGGCAGATACGCAGTATTTT. Translating gives CASSPPGTGADTQYF. This chain links TRBV18 with TRBJ2-3; the match to TRBD1 covers 10 bases. The CDR3 runs 15 residues. V trimming: 0 bases; J trimming: 4 bases; junction bases outside the gene matches: 1. In germline, CDR1 is KGHSH, CDR2 LQKENI.